The next 3 T cell receptor beta chains were all read from a single sample in a study of neoadjuvant nivolumab and ipilimumab in lung cancer. Here immunoSEQ multiplex PCR was the method, and the copy in TCRdb shows in-frame clones only, minus some. The sample yields more than 10,000 clones, roughly 75% seen once. The input for sequencing was peripheral blood, taken after neoadjuvant nivolumab, alone or with ipilimumab, at or shortly before surgery. The receptor set was obtained from an adult with non-small cell lung cancer.

This clone was found once. The V and J genes are TRBV11-2 and TRBJ1-2; D may be TRBD1 (5 bases). Germline V CDR1 and CDR2: SGHAT, FQNNGV. V was cut by 1 base and J by 7 bases, with 13 bases left in between. The CDR3 has 14 amino acids. The CDR3 DNA reads TGTGCCAGCAGCTTAGGGTTCCAGGGTGGTGGCTACACCTTC. Residues: CASSLGFQGGGYTF.

V gene TRBV7-9 combines with J gene TRBJ2-3; no clear D gene. This CDR3 region has 12 residues. Per germline, CDR1 SEHNR and CDR2 FQNEAQ (reference sequence). With 5 bases removed from V and 10 bases from J, the gap between germline ends came to 13 bases. The DNA of the CDR3 is TGTGCCAGCAGCCCCCAAGGTCAGCCGCAGTATTTT. As protein: CASSPQGQPQYF.

This clone showed up just a few times. The chain links TRBV7-9 to TRBJ1-5; 10 bases agree with TRBD1. V shed 5 bases, J shed 5 bases, and the junction held 6 bases outside the gene matches. The germline gives CDR1 SEHNR, CDR2 FQNEAQ (reference sequence). This CDR3 is built from 15 residues. In nucleotides, the CDR3 is TGTGCCAGCAGCCGGACAGGGGGAGGTGATCAGCCCCAGCATTTT. This codes for CASSRTGGGDQPQHF.